Sequencing of this TCR beta chain was carried out in a study of blood T cell repertoires in COVID-19. As for the study in general: Acute and convalescent COVID-19 samples came from the United States, Italy and Spain.

This CDR3 has 13 residues. The trim removed 4 bases at V and 6 bases at J, leaving 3 bases unmatched. Germline CDR1 reads SGHRS; CDR2 reads YFSETQ. Assay used: immunoSEQ multiplex PCR; TCRdb lists only in-frame clones, some missing. Of 120,000 to 150,000 clones listed, over 80% are singletons. This clonotype was sampled from a woman aged 40 to 50 who had recovered from COVID-19. The chain recombines TRBV5-1 with TRBJ1-2; 10 nucleotides align to TRBD1. Sequencing used PBMCs or T cells enriched from blood (not recorded which). CDR3 in DNA: TGCGCCAGCAGCACCGGGACAGGGGATGGCTACACCTTC. Translation: CASSTGTGDGYTF.